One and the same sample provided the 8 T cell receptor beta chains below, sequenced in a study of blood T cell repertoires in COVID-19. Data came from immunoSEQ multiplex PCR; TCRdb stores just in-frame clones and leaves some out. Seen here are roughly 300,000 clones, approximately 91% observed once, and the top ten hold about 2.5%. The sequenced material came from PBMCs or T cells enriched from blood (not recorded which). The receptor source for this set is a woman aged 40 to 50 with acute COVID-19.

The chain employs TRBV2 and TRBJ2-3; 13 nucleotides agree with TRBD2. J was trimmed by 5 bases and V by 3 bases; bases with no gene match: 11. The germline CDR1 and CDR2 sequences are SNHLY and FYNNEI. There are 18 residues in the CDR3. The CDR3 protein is CASSDSGLAGYLGDTQYF. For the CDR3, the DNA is TGTGCCAGCAGTGATTCGGGACTAGCGGGGTATCTTGGAGATACGCAGTATTTT.

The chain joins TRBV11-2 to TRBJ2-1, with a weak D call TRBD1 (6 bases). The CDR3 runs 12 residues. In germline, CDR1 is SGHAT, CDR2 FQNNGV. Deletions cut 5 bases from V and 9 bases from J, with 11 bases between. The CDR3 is CASSHLGGEQFF. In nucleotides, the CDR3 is TGTGCCAGCAGCCACTTAGGGGGTGAGCAGTTCTTC. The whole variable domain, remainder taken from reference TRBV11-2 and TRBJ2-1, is EAGVAQSPRYKIIEKRQSVAFWCNPISGHATLYWYQQILGQGPKLLIQFQNNGVVDDSQLPKDRFSAERLKGVDSTLKIQPAKLEDSAVYLCASSHLGGEQFFGPGTRLTVL.

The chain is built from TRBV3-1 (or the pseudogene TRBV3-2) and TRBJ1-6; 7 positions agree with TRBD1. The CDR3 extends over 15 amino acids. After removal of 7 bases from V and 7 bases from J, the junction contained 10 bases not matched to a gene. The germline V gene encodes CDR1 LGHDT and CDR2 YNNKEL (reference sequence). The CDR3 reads CASTSSGQNNSPLHF. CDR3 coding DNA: TGTGCCAGCACTAGTTCGGGACAGAACAATTCACCCCTCCACTTT.

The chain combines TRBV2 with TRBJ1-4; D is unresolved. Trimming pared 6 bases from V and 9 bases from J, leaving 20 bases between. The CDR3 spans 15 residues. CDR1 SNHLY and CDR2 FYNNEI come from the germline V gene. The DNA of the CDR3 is TGTGCCAGCAGGGATGACATTTCAAGACCCCAAAAACTGTTTTTT. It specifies CASRDDISRPQKLFF.

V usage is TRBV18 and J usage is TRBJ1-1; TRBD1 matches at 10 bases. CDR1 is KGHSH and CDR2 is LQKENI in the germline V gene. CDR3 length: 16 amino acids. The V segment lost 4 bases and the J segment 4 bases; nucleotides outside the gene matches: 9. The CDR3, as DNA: TGTGCCAGCTCACAGGCCGGGACAGGGGATTCCACTGAAGCTTTCTTT. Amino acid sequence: CASSQAGTGDSTEAFF.

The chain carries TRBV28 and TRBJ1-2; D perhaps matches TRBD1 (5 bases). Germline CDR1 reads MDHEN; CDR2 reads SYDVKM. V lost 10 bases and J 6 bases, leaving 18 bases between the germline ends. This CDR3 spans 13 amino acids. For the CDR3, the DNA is TGTGCCACGCAGGGCGAAGTCTCAAATGGCTACACCTTC. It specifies CATQGEVSNGYTF.

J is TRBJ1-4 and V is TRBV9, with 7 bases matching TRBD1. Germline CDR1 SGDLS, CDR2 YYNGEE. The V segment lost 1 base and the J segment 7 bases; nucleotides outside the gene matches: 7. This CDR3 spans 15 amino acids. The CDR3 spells CASSVTGQRLEKLFF. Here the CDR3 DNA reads TGTGCCAGCAGCGTAACGGGACAGAGACTTGAAAAACTGTTTTTT.

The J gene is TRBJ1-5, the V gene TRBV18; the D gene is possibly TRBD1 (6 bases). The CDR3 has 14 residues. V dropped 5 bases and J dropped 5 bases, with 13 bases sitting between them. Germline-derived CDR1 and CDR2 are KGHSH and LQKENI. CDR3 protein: CASSSAGADQPQHF. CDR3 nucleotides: TGTGCCAGCTCATCCGCGGGGGCCGATCAGCCCCAGCATTTT.